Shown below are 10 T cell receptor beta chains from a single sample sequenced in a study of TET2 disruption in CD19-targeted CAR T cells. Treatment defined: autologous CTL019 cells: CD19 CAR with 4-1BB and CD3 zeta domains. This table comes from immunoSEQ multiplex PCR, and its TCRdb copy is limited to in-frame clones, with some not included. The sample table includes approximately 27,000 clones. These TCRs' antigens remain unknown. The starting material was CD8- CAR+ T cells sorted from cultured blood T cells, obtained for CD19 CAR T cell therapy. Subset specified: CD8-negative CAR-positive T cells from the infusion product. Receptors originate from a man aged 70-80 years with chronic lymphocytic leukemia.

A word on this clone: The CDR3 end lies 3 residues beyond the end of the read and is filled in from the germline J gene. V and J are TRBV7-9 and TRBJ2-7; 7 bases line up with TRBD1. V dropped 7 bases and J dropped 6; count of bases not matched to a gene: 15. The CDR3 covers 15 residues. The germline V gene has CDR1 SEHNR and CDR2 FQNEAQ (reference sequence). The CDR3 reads CASIFTGKGAFEQYF. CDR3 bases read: TGTGCCAGCATTTTCACAGGGAAGGGGGCATTCGAG.

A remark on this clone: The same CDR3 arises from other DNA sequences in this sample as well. The CDR3 protein is CASSPRDSGGPYNSPLHF. The covered CDR3 bases are TGTGCCAGCTCGCCGAGGGACAGTGGGGGTCCCTATAATTCACCC. This chain links TRBV18 with TRBJ1-6, with TRBD1 matching over 7 bases. Coverage ceases 3 residues before the CDR3 finishes, and the germline J gene fills in the end. CDR1 and CDR2 from the germline V gene are KGHSH and LQKENI. The trim removed 6 bases at V and 2 bases at J, leaving 13 bases unmatched. The CDR3 totals 18 residues.

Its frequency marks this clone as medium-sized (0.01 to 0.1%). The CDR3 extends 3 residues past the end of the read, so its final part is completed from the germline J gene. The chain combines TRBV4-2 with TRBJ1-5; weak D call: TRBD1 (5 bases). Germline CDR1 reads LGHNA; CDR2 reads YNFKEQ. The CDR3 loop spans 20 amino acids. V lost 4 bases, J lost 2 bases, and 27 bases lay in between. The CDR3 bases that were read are TGTGCCAGCAGCCCACCGACCGGGACTGACTTTTGGTTCGGCAATCAGCCC. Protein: CASSPPTGTDFWFGNQP. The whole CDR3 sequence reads CASSPPTGTDFWFGNQPQHF.

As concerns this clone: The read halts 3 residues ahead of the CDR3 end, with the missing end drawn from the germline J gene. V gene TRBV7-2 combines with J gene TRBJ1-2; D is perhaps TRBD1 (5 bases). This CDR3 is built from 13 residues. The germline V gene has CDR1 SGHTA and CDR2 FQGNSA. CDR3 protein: CASSGGLEGDYTF. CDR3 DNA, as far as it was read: TGTGCCAGCAGCGGGGGACTAGAGGGCGAC.

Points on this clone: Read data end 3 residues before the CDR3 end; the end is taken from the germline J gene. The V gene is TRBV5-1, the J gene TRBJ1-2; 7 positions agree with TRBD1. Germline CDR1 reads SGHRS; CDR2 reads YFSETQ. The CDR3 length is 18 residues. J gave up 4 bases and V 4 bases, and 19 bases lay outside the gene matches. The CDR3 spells CASSPGRGQRMFTYGYTF. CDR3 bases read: TGCGCCAGCAGCCCCGGACGGGGACAGCGTATGTTTACCTATGGC.

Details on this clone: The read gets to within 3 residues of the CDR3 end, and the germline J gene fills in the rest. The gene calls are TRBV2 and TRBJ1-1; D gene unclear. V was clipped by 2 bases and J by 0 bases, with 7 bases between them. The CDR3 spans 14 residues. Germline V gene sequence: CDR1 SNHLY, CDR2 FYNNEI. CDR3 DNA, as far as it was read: TGTGCCAGCAGTGAAACCCACATGAACACTGAA. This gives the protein CASSETHMNTE. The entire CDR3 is CASSETHMNTEAFF.

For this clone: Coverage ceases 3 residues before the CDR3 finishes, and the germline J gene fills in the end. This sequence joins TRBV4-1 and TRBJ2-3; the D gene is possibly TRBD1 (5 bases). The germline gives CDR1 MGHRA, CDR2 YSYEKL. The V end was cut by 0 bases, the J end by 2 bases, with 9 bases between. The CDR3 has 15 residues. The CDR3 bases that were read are TGCGCCAGCAGCCAAGATCCAGGGATCACAGATACG. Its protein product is CASSQDPGITDT. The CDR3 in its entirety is CASSQDPGITDTQYF.

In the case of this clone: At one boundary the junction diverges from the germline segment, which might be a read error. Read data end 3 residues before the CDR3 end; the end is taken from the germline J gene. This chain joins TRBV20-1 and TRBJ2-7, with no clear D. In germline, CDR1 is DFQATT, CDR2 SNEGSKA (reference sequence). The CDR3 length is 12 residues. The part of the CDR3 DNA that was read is TGCAGTGCTGGAGATTACTCCTACGAG. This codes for CSAGDYSYE. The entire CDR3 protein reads CSAGDYSYEQYF.

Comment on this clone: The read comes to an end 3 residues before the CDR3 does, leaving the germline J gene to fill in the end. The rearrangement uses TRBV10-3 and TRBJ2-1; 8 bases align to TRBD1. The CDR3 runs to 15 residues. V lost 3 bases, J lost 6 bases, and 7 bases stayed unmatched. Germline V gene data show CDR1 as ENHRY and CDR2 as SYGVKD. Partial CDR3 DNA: TGTGCCATCAGTGATGGTTTACAGGGGGTCAATGAG. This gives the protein CAISDGLQGVNE. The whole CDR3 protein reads CAISDGLQGVNEQFF.

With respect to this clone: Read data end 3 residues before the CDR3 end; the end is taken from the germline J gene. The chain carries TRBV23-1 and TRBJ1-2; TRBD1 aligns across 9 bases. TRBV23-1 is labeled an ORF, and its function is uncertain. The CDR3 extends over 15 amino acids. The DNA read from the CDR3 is TGCGCCAGCAGTCAACGGACAGGGGATAGCCACGAC. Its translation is CASSQRTGDSHD. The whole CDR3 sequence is CASSQRTGDSHDYTF.